This TCR beta chain originates from a study of blood T cell repertoires in COVID-19. The method was immunoSEQ multiplex PCR; TCRdb's version includes in-frame clones alone and lacks a portion of them. The sample has approximately 230,000 clones, approximately 90% seen once. The CDR3 totals 14 residues. Trimming stripped 0 bases from V and 5 bases from J, with 11 bases between. The germline gives CDR1 SGHRS, CDR2 YFSETQ. Recovered participants had two consecutive negative NP/OP PCR tests, healthcare professional clearance, or symptom resolution. This sequence was found in a woman aged 30 to 39 who had recovered from COVID-19. Material: PBMCs or T cells enriched from blood (not recorded which). The gene calls are TRBV5-1 and TRBJ1-1; D is uncertain. CDR3 region: CASSLENFGTEAFF. In DNA, the CDR3 is TGCGCCAGCAGCTTGGAAAACTTCGGGACTGAAGCTTTCTTT.